This T cell receptor beta chain was identified during a study of cytomegalovirus exposure and HLA in healthy donors. Overall study findings and caveats: From TCR beta sequences, most subjects' HLA-A and HLA-B alleles were reportedly predicted accurately. Roughly uniform depth of sequencing across donors was assumed in presence/absence analyses. In a later analysis, across HLA loci, associated TCR counts were highest for DRB1, lowest for HLA-C. Later analysis identified 16,000 or so TCR beta sequences associated with HLA alleles, using a false discovery rate threshold of 0.05.

13 Jbeta primers and 60 Vbeta primers were used for the PCR. Assay: immunoSEQ multiplex PCR; the TCRdb copy retains only in-frame clones and omits some. The sample holds over 100,000 clones, around 80% seen once. With respect to this clone: Its antigen is as yet unknown.

The germline CDR1 and CDR2 sequences are SGHRS and YFSETQ. This CDR3 is built from 12 residues. Trimming left V 2 bases short and J 11 bases short, with 13 bases between. This chain links TRBV5-1 with TRBJ1-1; D not resolved. The clonotype originates from a man younger than 45 in good health and CMV-seronegative. The sample comprised PBMCs. CDR3 sequence reads: CASSFGPSNAFF. CDR3 DNA sequence: TGCGCCAGCAGCTTTGGGCCCAGTAACGCTTTCTTT.